This is a list of T cell receptor beta chains from one sample in a study of blood T cell repertoires in COVID-19. Method: immunoSEQ multiplex PCR; TCRdb's copy keeps in-frame clones and lacks some. This table holds roughly 240,000 clones, roughly 84% found once. The sequencing sample was made of peripheral blood. The source is a man aged 40-50 years who had recovered from COVID-19. Each CDR3 is given with its conserved first and last residue. A D gene is named only where the DNA matches it firmly.

v_gene: TRBV30; d_gene: TRBD2; CDR3aa: CAWSVPRLAGGLETQYF
v_gene: TRBV6-2/TRBV6-3; d_gene: TRBD1; CDR3aa: CASSDRGSGGNQPQHF
v_gene: TRBV27; d_gene: NA; CDR3aa: CASSQGNEQFF
v_gene: TRBV2; d_gene: NA; CDR3aa: CASSRTGIGGTQYF
v_gene: TRBV15; d_gene: TRBD2; CDR3aa: CATSRAQGLAGGRTGELFF
v_gene: TRBV18; d_gene: NA; CDR3aa: CASSRSASQETQYF
v_gene: TRBV28; d_gene: TRBD1; CDR3aa: CASSSNRGRGYTF
v_gene: TRBV11-3; d_gene: NA; CDR3aa: CASSLFPRTEAFF
v_gene: TRBV15; d_gene: NA; CDR3aa: CATSRARGTSTDTQYF
v_gene: TRBV16; d_gene: NA; CDR3aa: CASSQFFAGVHEQYF
v_gene: TRBV24-1; d_gene: TRBD1; CDR3aa: CATSDSGTGATDTQYF
v_gene: TRBV10-3; d_gene: TRBD1; CDR3aa: CAISAASGTGSYNEQFF
v_gene: TRBV4-3; d_gene: TRBD2; CDR3aa: CASSQGPAGGAADTQYF
v_gene: TRBV13; d_gene: TRBD1; CDR3aa: CASSYQTGNQETQYF
v_gene: TRBV7-2; d_gene: TRBD2; CDR3aa: CASNQDPTRGSQYF
v_gene: TRBV20-1; d_gene: NA; CDR3aa: CSAQRSGGYTF
v_gene: TRBV7-2; d_gene: NA; CDR3aa: CASSTRDISLRAFF
v_gene: TRBV12-5; d_gene: NA; CDR3aa: CASAVRPGEGNQPQHF
v_gene: TRBV6-6; d_gene: TRBD2; CDR3aa: CASSYAGRGTDTQYF
v_gene: TRBV27; d_gene: TRBD2; CDR3aa: CASSLTGLAGGPETQYF
v_gene: TRBV19; d_gene: NA; CDR3aa: CASSFRENTIYF
v_gene: TRBV7-2; d_gene: NA; CDR3aa: CASSFRVGSGNTIYF
v_gene: TRBV7-6; d_gene: TRBD2; CDR3aa: CASSSGLAGGHPTDTQYF
v_gene: TRBV30; d_gene: NA; CDR3aa: CAWARAGEKLFF
v_gene: TRBV2; d_gene: NA; CDR3aa: CASKQNSNTGELFF
v_gene: TRBV19; d_gene: NA; CDR3aa: CASSIWSGSPLHF
v_gene: TRBV6-2/TRBV6-3; d_gene: NA; CDR3aa: CASSDRRYSTDTQYF
v_gene: TRBV15; d_gene: NA; CDR3aa: CATSRPLRDSPLHF
v_gene: TRBV5-1; d_gene: NA; CDR3aa: CASSVSGRANEKLFF
v_gene: TRBV3-1/TRBV3-2; d_gene: NA; CDR3aa: CASSQDDGYTF
v_gene: TRBV27; d_gene: NA; CDR3aa: CATKETGGTYEQYF
v_gene: TRBV19; d_gene: TRBD2; CDR3aa: CASSITSGGYEQYF
v_gene: TRBV6-1; d_gene: NA; CDR3aa: CASSEAPGVPGELFF
v_gene: TRBV29-1; d_gene: NA; CDR3aa: CSARRVGGKNTEAFF
v_gene: TRBV2; d_gene: NA; CDR3aa: CASSEQGMNTEAFF
v_gene: TRBV19; d_gene: TRBD2; CDR3aa: CASRASGLAGAGANVLTF
v_gene: TRBV11-3; d_gene: NA; CDR3aa: CASSLGTNKETQYF
v_gene: TRBV6-2/TRBV6-3; d_gene: NA; CDR3aa: CASSYGSGPDTQYF
v_gene: TRBV2; d_gene: TRBD2; CDR3aa: CASSLLASSYNEQFF
v_gene: TRBV3-1/TRBV3-2; d_gene: NA; CDR3aa: CASSQDSRVSEKLFF
v_gene: TRBV10-2; d_gene: NA; CDR3aa: CASSVLADTQYF
v_gene: TRBV9; d_gene: TRBD2; CDR3aa: CASSVEAAGVGDEQYF